A single sample gave rise to the 10 T cell receptor beta chains below, sequenced in a study of blood T cell repertoires in COVID-19. The data were produced by immunoSEQ multiplex PCR, yet TCRdb's version contains in-frame clones alone and is incomplete. The table has 190,000 or so clones, 75% to 90% seen once; the top ten hold 9.2%. Sequenced input: PBMCs or T cells enriched from blood (not recorded which). The source of these receptors is a man aged 35 to 55 who had recovered from COVID-19.

In this sample, this clone turned up once. V and J are TRBV10-1 and TRBJ1-2; no clear D gene. Germline V CDR1 and CDR2: WNHNN, SYGVQD (reference sequence). The CDR3 is 12 amino acids. Deletions cut 2 bases from V and 8 bases from J, with 9 bases between. The CDR3 DNA reads TGCGCCAGCAGTGAGGGATCGGGGGGCTACACCTTC. It yields the protein CASSEGSGGYTF.

The genes are TRBV3-1 (or the pseudogene TRBV3-2) and TRBJ1-5, with D uncertain. The CDR3 consists of 14 residues. Trimming removed 4 bases at V and 1 base at J, with 8 bases between. CDR1 and CDR2 (germline): LGHDT, YNNKEL (reference sequence). CDR3: CASSRARSNQPQHF. Here the CDR3 DNA reads TGTGCCAGCAGCCGCGCTCGGAGCAATCAGCCCCAGCATTTT.

V is TRBV5-1 and J is TRBJ2-2; TRBD2 agrees at 14 bases. CDR1 is SGHRS, CDR2 YFSETQ, per germline. V trimming: 0 bases; J trimming: 4 bases; junction bases outside the gene matches: 11. This CDR3 comprises 20 residues. The CDR3, as DNA: TGCGCCAGCAGCTTGGCCTTAGGGACTAGCGGGAGTGGTAGCACCGGGGAGCTGTTTTTT. This encodes CASSLALGTSGSGSTGELFF.

The chain joins TRBV24-1 to TRBJ1-5, with TRBD1 matching 10 bases. Germline values: CDR1 KGHDR, CDR2 SFDVKD. This CDR3 is built from 13 residues. Trimming removed 10 bases from V and 2 bases from J; junction bases left unmatched: 1. CDR3 nucleotide sequence: TGTGCCACTGGGACAGGGGGCAATCAGCCCCAGCATTTT. Encoded protein: CATGTGGNQPQHF.

V is TRBV9 and J is TRBJ1-1; D ambiguous. The V and J ends lost 0 bases and 3 bases respectively, with 15 bases between them. Germline V lookup: CDR1 SGDLS, CDR2 YYNGEE. CDR3 size: 16 residues. This chain's CDR3 is CASSVVGWVGDTEAFF. CDR3 sequence (DNA): TGTGCCAGCAGCGTAGTTGGGTGGGTGGGCGACACTGAAGCTTTCTTT.

The chain uses TRBV5-1 and TRBJ2-1; 9 bases agree with TRBD2. Germline V gene lookup returns CDR1 SGHRS and CDR2 YFSETQ. J was trimmed by 4 bases and V by 1 base; bases with no gene match: 12. This CDR3 region has 18 residues. CDR3 sequence (DNA): TGCGCCAGCAGCTTGCGGGAGCTAGCGGGGAATTCGTACAATGAGCAGTTCTTC. This codes for CASSLRELAGNSYNEQFF.

The chain employs TRBV2 and TRBJ1-2, with D hard to call. Germline values: CDR1 SNHLY, CDR2 FYNNEI. This CDR3 has 15 residues. V was shortened by 1 base and J by 3 bases, with 12 bases between the two germline ends. The CDR3 sequence: CASSEGTRPDYGYTF. Here the CDR3 DNA reads TGTGCCAGCAGTGAAGGTACGAGGCCAGACTATGGCTACACCTTC.

The rearrangement joins TRBV19 to TRBJ1-5; maybe TRBD1 (5 bases). CDR3 size: 15 residues. Per germline, CDR1 LNHDA and CDR2 SQIVND (reference sequence). The V end was cut by 3 bases, the J end by 4 bases, with 13 bases between. In DNA, the CDR3 is TGTGCCAGTAGTATCCGGGACTTCCAGAATCAGCCCCAGCATTTT. This encodes CASSIRDFQNQPQHF.

The chain uses TRBV3-1 (or the pseudogene TRBV3-2) and TRBJ2-3; TRBD2 is a possible D gene (5 bases). CDR1 and CDR2 (germline): LGHDT, YNNKEL (reference sequence). Trimming stripped 2 bases from V and 8 bases from J, with 14 bases between. The CDR3 extends over 14 amino acids. CDR3 coding DNA: TGTGCCAGCAGCCAATCTGGCGGGCCAGGTACGCAGTATTTT. Translating it yields CASSQSGGPGTQYF.

This chain connects TRBV19 to TRBJ2-1, with 7 bases identical to TRBD2. The length of the CDR3 is 20 residues. The germline gives CDR1 LNHDA, CDR2 SQIVND (reference sequence). J gave up 0 bases and V 6 bases, and 20 bases lay outside the gene matches. The CDR3 DNA is TGTGCCAGTAGAGGGGAGCGGGGAAAAAAATATAGATCCTCCTACAATGAGCAGTTCTTC. The encoded protein is CASRGERGKKYRSSYNEQFF.